A single sample is the source of the 5 T cell receptor beta chains below, sequenced in a study of CD8+CD57+ T cells in acquired aplastic anemia. For CDR3 and TCR beta VDJ profiling, genomic DNA was the template used. TCRdb re-called the reads through MiXCR, storing one row per CDR3 protein. This table has 200,000 to 250,000 distinct CDR3 sequences, 65% appearing once. Patients who underwent sequencing had shown CD8+CD57+ cell expansion by flow cytometry. The sequenced sample consisted of sorted CD4+, CD8+, or CD8+CD57+ T cells (not recorded which) from PBMCs. These receptors all stem from a human donor with aplastic anemia.

The rearrangement links TRBV7-6 to TRBJ2-7, with a tentative D call TRBD1 (5 bases). The CDR3 covers 15 residues. V was trimmed by 1 base and J by 1 base, leaving 11 bases between them. Germline V lookup: CDR1 SGHVS, CDR2 FNYEAQ. CDR3 in DNA: TGTGCCAGCAGCTTAGGACCCGACAGTTCCTACGAGCAGTACTTC. Translating gives CASSLGPDSSYEQYF.

This clonotype was seen only a few times. This chain joins TRBV10-3 and TRBJ2-7; D may be TRBD1 or TRBD2 (5 bases each). Per germline, CDR1 ENHRY and CDR2 SYGVKD. The CDR3 contains 16 residues. The V end lost 3 bases, the J end lost 3 bases, and 18 bases lay between the germline ends. The CDR3 loop is CAISDSTLGVHYEQYF. In DNA, the CDR3 is TGTGCCATCAGTGATTCTACCCTGGGGGTGCACTACGAGCAGTACTTC.

Of note for this clonotype: A junction boundary mismatches the germline segment, possibly from a read error. The CDR3 spells CASSGGQGRENRPQHF. The CDR3 DNA sequence: TGTGCCAGCAGCGGGGGACAGGGGAGAGAGAATCGGCCCCAGCATTTT. The chain combines TRBV9 with TRBJ1-5; TRBD1 matches 10 bases. The CDR3 consists of 16 residues. Germline V lookup: CDR1 SGDLS, CDR2 YYNGEE.

This clonotype was counted at least ten times. The chain recombines TRBV12-3 or TRBV12-4 with TRBJ1-1; the match to TRBD1 covers 11 bases. CDR3 length: 15 residues. V trimming: 5 bases; J trimming: 1 base; junction bases outside the gene matches: 3. The DNA for the CDR3 is TGTGCCAGCAGTCTAGGGACAGGGGGGAACACTGAAGCTTTCTTT. Its translation: CASSLGTGGNTEAFF.

This chain uses TRBV11-2 with TRBJ1-2; no clear D gene. The CDR3 has 12 residues. V dropped 0 bases and J dropped 9 bases, with 8 bases sitting between them. Germline assignment: CDR1 SGHAT and CDR2 FQNNGV. The CDR3 coding sequence is TGTGCCAGCAGCTTAGATGGACCGAGCTACACCTTC. As protein: CASSLDGPSYTF. The full variable domain, completed using reference TRBV11-2 and TRBJ1-2, is EAGVAQSPRYKIIEKRQSVAFWCNPISGHATLYWYQQILGQGPKLLIQFQNNGVVDDSQLPKDRFSAERLKGVDSTLKIQPAKLEDSAVYLCASSLDGPSYTFGSGTRLTVV.